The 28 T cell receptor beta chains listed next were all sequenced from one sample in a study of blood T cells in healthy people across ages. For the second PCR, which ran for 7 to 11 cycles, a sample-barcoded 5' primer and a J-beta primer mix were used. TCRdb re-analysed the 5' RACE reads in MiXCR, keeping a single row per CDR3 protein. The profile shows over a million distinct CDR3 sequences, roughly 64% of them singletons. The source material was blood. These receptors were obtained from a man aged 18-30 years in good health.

The CDR3 loop is CASAEDSLRLAGVGETQYF. CDR3 sequence (DNA): TGTGCCAGCGCCGAGGACAGTCTCCGACTAGCGGGAGTAGGGGAGACCCAGTACTTC. The gene calls are TRBV2 and TRBJ2-5; 12 positions agree with TRBD2. CDR3 size: 19 residues. The V gene end was trimmed by 8 bases and the J gene end by 5 bases; junction bases not matched to a gene: 21. CDR1 and CDR2 (germline): SNHLY, FYNNEI.

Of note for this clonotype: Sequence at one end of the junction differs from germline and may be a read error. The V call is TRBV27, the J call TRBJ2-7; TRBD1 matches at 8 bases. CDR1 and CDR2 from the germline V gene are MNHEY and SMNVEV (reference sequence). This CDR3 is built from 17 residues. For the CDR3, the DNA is TGTGCCGGCAGTTTATTTCGGACGGGACAGGAGACCTACGAGCAGTACTTC. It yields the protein CAGSLFRTGQETYEQYF.

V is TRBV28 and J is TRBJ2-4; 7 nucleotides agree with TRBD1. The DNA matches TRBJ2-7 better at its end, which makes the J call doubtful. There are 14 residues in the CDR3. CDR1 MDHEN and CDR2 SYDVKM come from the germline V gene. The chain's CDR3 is CASSPTGRNYEQYF. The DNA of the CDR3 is TGTGCCAGCAGTCCGACAGGGAGAAACTACGAGCAGTACTTC.

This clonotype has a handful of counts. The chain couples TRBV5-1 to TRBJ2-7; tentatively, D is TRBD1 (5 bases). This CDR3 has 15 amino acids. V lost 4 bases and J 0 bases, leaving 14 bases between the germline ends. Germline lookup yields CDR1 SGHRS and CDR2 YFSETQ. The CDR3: CASSPVGVYSYEQYF. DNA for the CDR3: TGCGCCAGCAGCCCGGTAGGGGTCTACTCCTACGAGCAGTACTTC.

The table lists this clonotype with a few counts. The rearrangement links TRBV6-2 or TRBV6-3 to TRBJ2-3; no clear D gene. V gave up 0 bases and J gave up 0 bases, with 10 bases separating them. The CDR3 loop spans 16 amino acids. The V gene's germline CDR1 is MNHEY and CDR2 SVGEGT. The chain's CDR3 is CASSYSATHSTDTQYF. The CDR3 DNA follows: TGTGCCAGCAGTTACTCGGCGACTCATAGCACAGATACGCAGTATTTT.

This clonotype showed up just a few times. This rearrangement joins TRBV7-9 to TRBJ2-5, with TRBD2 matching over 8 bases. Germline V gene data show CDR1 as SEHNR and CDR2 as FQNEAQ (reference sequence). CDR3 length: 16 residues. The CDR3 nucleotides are TGTGCTTCAATTGATCTTCGGGGGGGCCTGGGCAATGAGCAGTACTTC. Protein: CASIDLRGGLGNEQYF.

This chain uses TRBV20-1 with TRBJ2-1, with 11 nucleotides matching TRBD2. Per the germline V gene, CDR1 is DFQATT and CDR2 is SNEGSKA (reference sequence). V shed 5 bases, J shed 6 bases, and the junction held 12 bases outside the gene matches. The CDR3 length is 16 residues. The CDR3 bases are TGCAGTGCTTCCGGACTAGCGGGCGTCCGGGGCAATGAGCAGTTCTTC. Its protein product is CSASGLAGVRGNEQFF.

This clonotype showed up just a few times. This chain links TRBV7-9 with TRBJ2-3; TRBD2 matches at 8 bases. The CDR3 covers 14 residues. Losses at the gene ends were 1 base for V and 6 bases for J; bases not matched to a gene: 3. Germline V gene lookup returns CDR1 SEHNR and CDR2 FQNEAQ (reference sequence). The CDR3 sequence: CASSLGTSSDTQYF. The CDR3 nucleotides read TGTGCCAGCAGCTTAGGGACTAGCTCCGATACGCAGTATTTT.

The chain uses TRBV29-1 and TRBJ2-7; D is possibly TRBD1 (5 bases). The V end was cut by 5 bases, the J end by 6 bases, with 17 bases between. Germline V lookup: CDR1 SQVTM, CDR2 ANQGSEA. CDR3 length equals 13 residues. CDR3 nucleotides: TGCAGCGTTTCTGGGGCCGGCGGAATCGAGCAGTACTTC. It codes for CSVSGAGGIEQYF.

The CDR3: CASGSSWGAGPPEQFF. CDR3 DNA sequence: TGTGCCAGCGGGTCGTCTTGGGGCGCAGGGCCCCCCGAGCAGTTCTTC. V is TRBV7-9 and J is TRBJ2-1; TRBD1 might be the D (5 bases). The CDR3 sequence is 16 residues long. Germline CDR1 is SEHNR and CDR2 is FQNEAQ (reference sequence). V gave up 8 bases and J gave up 10 bases, with 27 bases separating them.

CDR3 DNA sequence: TGTGCCAGCAGCTTGAGAAAGGGACGGCTTGAAGCTTTCTTT. Translated, it gives CASSLRKGRLEAFF. The genes are TRBV7-9 and TRBJ1-1; possible D gene TRBD1, 5 bases. The CDR3 runs 14 residues. Germline V gives CDR1 SEHNR, CDR2 FQNEAQ (reference sequence). V lost 3 bases, J lost 7 bases, and 15 bases lay in between.

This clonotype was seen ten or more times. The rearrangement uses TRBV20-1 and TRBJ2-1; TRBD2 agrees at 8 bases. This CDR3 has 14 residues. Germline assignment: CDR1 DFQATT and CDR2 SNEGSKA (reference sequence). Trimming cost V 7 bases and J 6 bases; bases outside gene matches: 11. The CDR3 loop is CSVSRGGLINEQFF. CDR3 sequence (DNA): TGCAGTGTCTCTCGGGGGGGGCTTATCAATGAGCAGTTCTTC.

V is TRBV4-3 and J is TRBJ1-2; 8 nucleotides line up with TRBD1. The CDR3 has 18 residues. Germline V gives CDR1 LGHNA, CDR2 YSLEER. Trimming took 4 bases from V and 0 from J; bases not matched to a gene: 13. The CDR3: CASSRNPGQVQANYGYTF. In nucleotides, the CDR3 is TGCGCCAGCAGCCGCAACCCGGGACAGGTCCAAGCTAACTATGGCTACACCTTC.

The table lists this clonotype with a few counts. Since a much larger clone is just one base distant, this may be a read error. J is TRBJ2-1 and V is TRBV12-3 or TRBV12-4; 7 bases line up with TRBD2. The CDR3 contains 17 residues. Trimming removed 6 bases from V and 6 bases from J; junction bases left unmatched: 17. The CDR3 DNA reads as TGTGCCAGCAGCCTTGGCCGAGGGCGGGGGTCCGGCAATGAGCAGTTCTTC. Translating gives CASSLGRGRGSGNEQFF.

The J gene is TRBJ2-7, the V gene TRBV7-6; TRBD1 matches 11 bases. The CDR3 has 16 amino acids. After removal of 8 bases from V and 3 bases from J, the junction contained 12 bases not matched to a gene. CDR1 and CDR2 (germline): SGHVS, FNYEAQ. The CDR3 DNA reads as TGTGCCAGCCCGGACAGGGGGCTTTTATTCTTCTACGAGCAGTACTTC. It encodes CASPDRGLLFFYEQYF.

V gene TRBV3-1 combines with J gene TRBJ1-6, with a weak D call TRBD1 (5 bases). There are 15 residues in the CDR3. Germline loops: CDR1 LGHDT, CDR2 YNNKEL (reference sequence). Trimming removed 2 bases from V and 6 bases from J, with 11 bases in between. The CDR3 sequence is CASSQTVTANSPLHF. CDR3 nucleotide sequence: TGTGCCAGCAGCCAAACGGTGACAGCTAATTCACCCCTCCACTTT.

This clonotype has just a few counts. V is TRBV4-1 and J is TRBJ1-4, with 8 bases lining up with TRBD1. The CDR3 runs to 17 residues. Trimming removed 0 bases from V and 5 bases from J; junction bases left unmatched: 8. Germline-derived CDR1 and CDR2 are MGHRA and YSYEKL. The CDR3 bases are TGCGCCAGCAGCCAAGACCGTTGGACAGGGAGAAATGAAAAACTGTTTTTT. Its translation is CASSQDRWTGRNEKLFF.

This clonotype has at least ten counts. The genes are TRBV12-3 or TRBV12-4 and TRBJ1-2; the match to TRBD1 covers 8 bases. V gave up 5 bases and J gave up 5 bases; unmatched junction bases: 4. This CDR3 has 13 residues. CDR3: CASSPDRGYGYTF. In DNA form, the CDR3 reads TGTGCCAGCAGTCCAGACAGGGGTTATGGCTACACCTTC.

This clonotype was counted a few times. In DNA, the CDR3 is TGTGCCAGCAGCAAACCGACATACTACGAGCAGTACTTC. Its protein is CASSKPTYYEQYF. This chain uses TRBV7-9 with TRBJ2-7; no firm D call. This CDR3 comprises 13 residues. Germline V gene sequence: CDR1 SEHNR, CDR2 FQNEAQ (reference sequence). V dropped 5 bases and J dropped 3 bases, with 11 bases sitting between them.

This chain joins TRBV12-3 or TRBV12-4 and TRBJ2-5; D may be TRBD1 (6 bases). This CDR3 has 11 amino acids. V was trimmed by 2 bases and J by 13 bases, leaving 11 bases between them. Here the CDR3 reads CASSLRGRGYF. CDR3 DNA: TGTGCCAGCAGTTTAAGGGGCAGGGGGTACTTC.

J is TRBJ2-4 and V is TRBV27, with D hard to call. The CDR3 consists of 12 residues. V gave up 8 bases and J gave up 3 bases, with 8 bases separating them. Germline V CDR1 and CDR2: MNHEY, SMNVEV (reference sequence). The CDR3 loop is CASRGLKNIQYF. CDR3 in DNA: TGTGCCAGCCGCGGTCTCAAAAACATTCAGTACTTC.

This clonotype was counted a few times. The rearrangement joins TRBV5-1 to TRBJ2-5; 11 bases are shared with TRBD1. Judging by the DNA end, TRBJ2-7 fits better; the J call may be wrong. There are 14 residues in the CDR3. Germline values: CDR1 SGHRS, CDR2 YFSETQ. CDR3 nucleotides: TGCGCCAGCAGCTTGGGGACAGGGGGCCACGAGCAGTACTTC. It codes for CASSLGTGGHEQYF.

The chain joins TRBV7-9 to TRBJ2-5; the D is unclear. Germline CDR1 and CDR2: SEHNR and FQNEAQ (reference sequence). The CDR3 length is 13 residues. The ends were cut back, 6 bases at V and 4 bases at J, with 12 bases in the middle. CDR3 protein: CASRRNPGETQYF. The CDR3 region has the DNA TGTGCCAGCAGACGTAACCCGGGAGAGACCCAGTACTTC.

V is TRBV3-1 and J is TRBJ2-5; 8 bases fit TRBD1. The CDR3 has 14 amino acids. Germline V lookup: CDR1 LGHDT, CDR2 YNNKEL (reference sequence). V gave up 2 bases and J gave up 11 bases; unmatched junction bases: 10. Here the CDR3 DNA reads TGTGCCAGCAGCCAACCGTTCCAGGGGGCTGAGCAGTACTTC. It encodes CASSQPFQGAEQYF.

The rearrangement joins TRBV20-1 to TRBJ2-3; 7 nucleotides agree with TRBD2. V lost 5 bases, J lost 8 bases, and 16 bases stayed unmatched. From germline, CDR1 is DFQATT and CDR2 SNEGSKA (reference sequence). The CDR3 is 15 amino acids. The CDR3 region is CSAETSRLGDSTQYF. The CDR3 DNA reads TGCAGTGCTGAGACTAGCCGCCTGGGAGATTCTACGCAGTATTTT.

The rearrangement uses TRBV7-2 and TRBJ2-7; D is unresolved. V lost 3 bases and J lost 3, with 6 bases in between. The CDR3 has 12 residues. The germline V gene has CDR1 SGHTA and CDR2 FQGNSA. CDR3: CASSFAHYEQYF. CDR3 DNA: TGTGCCAGCAGCTTCGCCCACTACGAGCAGTACTTC.

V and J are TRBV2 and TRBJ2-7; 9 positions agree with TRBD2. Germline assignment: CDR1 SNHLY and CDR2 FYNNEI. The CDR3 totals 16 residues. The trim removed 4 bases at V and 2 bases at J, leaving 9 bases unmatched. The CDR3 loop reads CASSVTRLADTYEQYF. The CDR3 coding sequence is TGTGCCAGCAGTGTCACCCGACTAGCGGATACCTACGAGCAGTACTTC. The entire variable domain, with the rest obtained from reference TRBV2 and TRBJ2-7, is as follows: EPEVTQTPSHQVTQMGQEVILRCVPISNHLYFYWYRQILGQKVEFLVSFYNNEISEKSEIFDDQFSVERPDGSNFTLKIRSTKLEDSAMYFCASSVTRLADTYEQYFGPGTRLTVT.

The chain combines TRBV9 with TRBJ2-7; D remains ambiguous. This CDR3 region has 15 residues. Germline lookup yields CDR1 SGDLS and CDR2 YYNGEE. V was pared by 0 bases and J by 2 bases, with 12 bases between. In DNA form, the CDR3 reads TGTGCCAGCAGCGTAGGAGCCCTCAGTACCTACGAGCAGTACTTC. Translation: CASSVGALSTYEQYF. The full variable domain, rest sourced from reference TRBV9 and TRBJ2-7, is DSGVTQTPKHLITATGQRVTLRCSPRSGDLSVYWYQQSLDQGLQFLIQYYNGEERAKGNILERFSAQQFPDLHSELNLSSLELGDSALYFCASSVGALSTYEQYFGPGTRLTVT.